A selection of T cell receptor beta chains follows, all from one sample in a study of T cells after yellow fever vaccination. MiXCR, run by TCRdb on the 5' RACE reads, gives a single entry per CDR3 protein. The table shows around 350,000 distinct CDR3 sequences, with more than 9% occurring only once. The specimen was PBMCs, collected on the day of the first yellow fever vaccination. Every receptor here comes from a man younger than 30 who received the YFV17D yellow fever vaccine. CDR3s include the opening cysteine and the closing phenylalanine or tryptophan. A D gene is named only where the DNA matches it firmly. A row's size may be missing; if present it is once, few, many or a size class.

-,TRBV29-1,TRBJ1-2,few,CSVEEGGGQGYTF,TGCAGCGTTGAAGAAGGAGGGGGTCAAGGCTACACCTTC
-,TRBV4-1,TRBJ2-1,-,CASSQVGYEQFF,TGCGCCAGCAGCCAAGTGGGGTATGAGCAGTTCTTC
-,TRBV4-3,TRBJ1-1,-,CASSQAQGGTEAFF,TGCGCCAGCAGCCAAGCACAGGGCGGCACTGAAGCTTTCTTT
-,TRBV4-1,TRBJ2-5,few,CASSPRDGNQETQYF,TGCGCCAGCAGCCCGAGGGACGGTAATCAAGAGACCCAGTACTTC
-,TRBV29-1,TRBJ1-2,few,CSVRTVADPGYTF,TGCAGCGTTAGGACAGTCGCCGATCCCGGCTACACCTTC
-,TRBV4-1,TRBJ2-3,-,CASSHLAVGDTQYF,TGCGCCAGCAGCCACCTTGCCGTTGGAGATACGCAGTATTTT
-,TRBV7-6,TRBJ1-6,-,CASSLDGSYNSPLHF,TGTGCCAGCAGCTTGGACGGAAGCTATAATTCACCCCTCCACTTT
TRBD1,TRBV5-8,TRBJ1-1,-,CASSLEIWAGGAFF,TGTGCCAGCAGCTTGGAAATCTGGGCAGGGGGAGCTTTCTTT
-,TRBV7-2,TRBJ1-4,many,CASSSPPGRSNEKLFF,TGTGCCAGCAGCTCGCCCCCCGGGAGAAGTAATGAAAAACTGTTTTTT
TRBD1,TRBV23-1,TRBJ2-1,few,CASSPDRGSAAEYDEQFF,TGCGCCAGCAGTCCTGACAGGGGTTCGGCAGCGGAGTACGATGAGCAGTTCTTC
TRBD2,TRBV2,TRBJ2-1,-,CASIAGGNEQFF,TGTGCCAGCATAGCGGGGGGTAATGAGCAGTTCTTC
TRBD1,TRBV19,TRBJ1-5,-,CASSIAGQGNQPQHF,TGTGCCAGTAGTATAGCCGGACAGGGCAATCAGCCCCAGCATTTT